The clone carrying this T cell receptor beta chain showed up many times. No antigen is known for it. As an off-target read in a library built for alpha chains, this beta chain has a frequency of little significance. CDR1 and CDR2 from the germline V gene are LNHDA and SQIVND (reference sequence). This CDR3 region has 14 residues. The V and J ends lost 6 bases and 8 bases respectively, with 14 bases between them. The presence of a unique molecular identifier marked each TCR cDNA molecule. TCRdb independently ran MiXCR on the 5' RACE reads; one entry per CDR3 protein. This sample has roughly 10,000 distinct CDR3 sequences, with approximately 3.5% found just once. The data were obtained in a study of spatial heterogeneity in lung cancer. Study details: Detection consistently yielded more beta chains than alpha chains. Overall study results and limits: TCRs found ubiquitously expanded in tumor appeared in blood more at resection than at follow-up.

Time point specified: sample taken at primary tumor resection. No cell sorting; template was whole RNA from tumor, lung tissue or PBMC. The donors comprised 70 to 85 untreated early-stage non-small cell lung cancer patients. The chain carries TRBV19 and TRBJ1-6; no clear D gene. The origin of this receptor is a female donor with early-stage non-small cell lung cancer. The starting material was PBMCs, obtained at surgery. The CDR3 nucleotides read TGTGCCAGTAGCCGACTAAACCCCGATTCACCCCTCCACTTT. Translated: CASSRLNPDSPLHF.